This T cell receptor beta chain derives from a study of CD8+ T cells in alopecia areata. On the study more broadly: Tofacitinib continued for 6 to 18 months and was then withheld for 6 months. Treated patients were scored for severity by percent of scalp affected.

Stated treatment: oral pan-JAK inhibitor, 5-10 mg twice daily. The J segment lost 11 bases and the V segment lost 7 bases, leaving 13 bases of the junction unmatched. The CDR3 totals 13 residues. Germline V gene sequence: CDR1 ENHRY, CDR2 SYGVKD. Following RNA extraction, reverse transcription yielded cDNA that acted as the sequencing template. Generated by immunoSEQ multiplex PCR, the TCRdb table keeps only in-frame clones and is missing some. This sample has nearly 200,000 clones, with nearly 60% found just once. The rearrangement joins TRBV10-3 to TRBJ1-2; 7 nucleotides align to TRBD1. This material consisted of CD4+ T cells sorted from blood, taken at week 24, from a patient treated with tofacitinib. The clonotype was recovered from a human donor with alopecia areata. CDR3 region: CAIKIAGGEEYTF. As DNA, the CDR3 is TGTGCCATCAAAATCGCAGGGGGGGAGGAGTACACCTTC.